There are a few counts of the clone carrying this TCR beta chain. Its antigen is not known. The PCR was carried out with 60 Vbeta primers and 13 Jbeta primers. The assay was immunoSEQ multiplex PCR, and TCRdb's table has in-frame clones only and misses some. The table includes some 150,000 clones, around a tenth detected once. Between the trimmed V and J ends, which lost 0 bases and 3 bases, there was a span of 11 bases. The CDR3 consists of 16 residues. Germline loops: CDR1 MNHEY, CDR2 SVGAGI. This record belongs to a study of cytomegalovirus exposure and HLA in healthy donors. Across the study: There were 100 million to 120 million unique TCR beta sequences, drawn from 180 million or so T cells, in an earlier analysis.

The study, taken as a whole, reports: The study recorded some 160 TCR beta chains that were cytomegalovirus-associated. Accounts indicate the classifier identified cytomegalovirus status with strong specificity and sensitivity.

This chain uses TRBV6-5 with TRBJ1-4, with D tentatively TRBD1 (5 bases). Sequencing was carried out using PBMCs. The receptor's source is a male donor in good health and CMV-seronegative. CDR3 sequence: CASSYSRAGANEKLFF. The CDR3 DNA sequence: TGTGCCAGCAGTTACTCCCGGGCGGGGGCTAATGAAAAACTGTTTTTT.